This T cell receptor (beta chain) was profiled in a study of shared clonotypes between healthy human individuals. General study findings and limits: Naive CD4 clonotype sharing across a few donors was about 5.3%. The study sampled only blood, and tissue repertoires likely differ.

Comments on this clone: Its antigen is as yet unknown.

In the original processing: Filtering differed, since immunoSEQ gave only junction sequences and no quality scores. Repertoires were generated with immunoSEQ multiplex PCR, while TCRdb's copy carries only in-frame clones and drops some. The V and J calls and clone size were taken over from that table, and D and trimming were inferred from the DNA. The table records 2.3 million or so clones, 80% to 95% of them present only once. CDR3 length equals 16 residues. Germline CDR1 reads SGHRS; CDR2 reads YFSETQ. V gave up 0 bases and J gave up 3 bases, with 13 bases separating them. The gene calls are TRBV5-1 and TRBJ1-3, with D hard to call. The TCR sequence derives from a man aged 18 to 30 in good health. Some clones in this sample may be carry-over from other donors' samples. Sequencing was performed on naive CD4+ T cells from PBMCs. Subset defined: CD45RA+ positively selected. The CDR3 coding sequence is TGCGCCAGCAGCTTGGATGGCAGGTCCTTTGGAAACACCATATATTTT. Amino acids: CASSLDGRSFGNTIYF.